A single sample gave rise to the 21 T cell receptor beta chains below, sequenced in a study of blood T cell repertoires in COVID-19. Sequenced by immunoSEQ multiplex PCR; TCRdb stores in-frame clones only, minus some. This sample carries some 210,000 clones, 92% of them seen once, and the ten largest clones take 0.82%. Sequencing used peripheral blood. The receptors here all came from a man between 60 and 75 years old with COVID-19, enrolled during active disease.

The chain carries TRBV27 and TRBJ1-6; D not certain. This CDR3 has 15 residues. Germline-derived CDR1 and CDR2 are MNHEY and SMNVEV (reference sequence). Trimming left V 5 bases short and J 7 bases short, with 15 bases between. The CDR3 region is CASSVDTNTNSPLHF. The CDR3 DNA follows: TGTGCCAGCAGTGTCGACACGAATACAAATTCACCCCTCCACTTT.

V and J are TRBV18 and TRBJ2-3; D unresolved. CDR3 length equals 14 residues. Germline V gene sequence: CDR1 KGHSH, CDR2 LQKENI. Trimming cost V 3 bases and J 0 bases, with 7 bases left between them. In nucleotides, the CDR3 is TGTGCCAGCTCACCCCTTAGAAGCACAGATACGCAGTATTTT. Translated: CASSPLRSTDTQYF.

CDR3 loop: CASSFAGTGGRYTQYF. The CDR3, as DNA: TGTGCCAGCAGCTTTGCAGGGACAGGGGGCCGATATACGCAGTATTTT. The V call is TRBV7-3, the J call TRBJ2-3, with TRBD1 matching 12 bases. The V gene end was trimmed by 3 bases and the J gene end by 7 bases; junction bases not matched to a gene: 8. The CDR3 is 16 residues long. Germline CDR1 reads SGHTA; CDR2 reads FQGTGA.

This chain links TRBV30 with TRBJ1-5; D is uncertain. The CDR3 has 14 amino acids. The V end was cut by 1 base, the J end by 1 base, with 8 bases between. Germline V gene lookup returns CDR1 GTSNPN and CDR2 SVGIG (reference sequence). For the CDR3, the DNA is TGTGCCTGGAGTGGTCACATAAGCAATCAGCCCCAGCATTTT. As protein: CAWSGHISNQPQHF.

J is TRBJ1-1 and V is TRBV28; unclear D gene. The CDR3 spans 14 residues. CDR1 and CDR2 (germline): MDHEN, SYDVKM. V dropped 2 bases and J dropped 4 bases, with 11 bases sitting between them. CDR3 nucleotide sequence: TGTGCCAGCAGTTTAGCAGGTCGGGGCACTGAAGCTTTCTTT. Residues: CASSLAGRGTEAFF.

Note on this clone: At one boundary the junction diverges from the germline segment, which might be a read error. The J gene is TRBJ1-3, the V gene TRBV7-7, with 9 nucleotides matching TRBD1. Germline values: CDR1 SSHAT, CDR2 FNYEAQ (reference sequence). CDR3 size: 15 residues. For the CDR3, the DNA is TGTGCTAGCAGCCAGGGACAGGGCCAGGGAAACACCATATATTTT. It translates to CASSQGQGQGNTIYF. Full variable domain (outside the CDR3, taken from reference TRBV7-7 and TRBJ1-3): GAGVSQSPRYKVTKRGQDVTLRCDPISSHATLYWYQQALGQGPEFLTYFNYEAQPDKSGLPSDRFSAERPEGSISTLTIQRTEQRDSAMYRCASSQGQGQGNTIYFGEGSWLTVV.

The V call is TRBV11-2, the J call TRBJ2-5; the match to TRBD2 covers 8 bases. The CDR3 runs 16 residues. Losses at the gene ends were 3 bases for V and 4 bases for J; bases not matched to a gene: 10. Germline loops: CDR1 SGHAT, CDR2 FQNNGV. The CDR3, as DNA: TGTGCCAGCAGCTTTAGTTCGGGACTAGAGGGAGAGACCCAGTACTTC. Amino acid sequence: CASSFSSGLEGETQYF.

Comments on this clone: Other DNA sequences of this sample code for an identical CDR3. This rearrangement joins TRBV28 to TRBJ1-1; TRBD1 might be the D (6 bases). Germline CDR1 is MDHEN and CDR2 is SYDVKM. V gave up 4 bases and J gave up 3 bases, with 6 bases separating them. The CDR3 runs to 12 residues. The CDR3 here is CASSSGDTEAFF. The DNA for the CDR3 is TGTGCCAGCAGTTCAGGGGACACTGAAGCTTTCTTT.

The DNA for the CDR3 is TGTGCCAGCTCACCCAGACAGGGTGGGTCCAACTATGGCTACACCTTC. Translation: CASSPRQGGSNYGYTF. This chain connects TRBV18 to TRBJ1-2, with TRBD1 identical over 7 bases. The CDR3 covers 16 residues. With 3 bases clipped from V and 2 bases from J, the junction kept 9 bases outside the gene matches. The germline V gene encodes CDR1 KGHSH and CDR2 LQKENI.

This clone appeared once. The rearrangement joins TRBV5-1 to TRBJ2-2; 8 bases fit TRBD1. V trimming: 6 bases; J trimming: 3 bases; junction bases outside the gene matches: 4. The CDR3 runs to 14 residues. Germline V CDR1 and CDR2: SGHRS, YFSETQ. CDR3 coding DNA: TGCGCCAGCAACGGACAGGGATACACCGGGGAGCTGTTTTTT. Its protein product is CASNGQGYTGELFF.

This clone was seen only a few times. This chain links TRBV6-1 with TRBJ2-7, with D unclear. The CDR3 is 14 amino acids. The germline V gene has CDR1 MNHNS and CDR2 SASEGT. Trimming left V 3 bases short and J 0 bases short, with 9 bases between. The CDR3 reads CASSDPFRSYEQYF. The DNA of the CDR3 is TGTGCCAGCAGTGATCCGTTTCGCTCCTACGAGCAGTACTTC.

CDR3 amino acids: CASSGSDRGLGGELFF. The DNA of the CDR3 is TGTGCCAGCAGCGGATCGGACAGGGGGCTTGGCGGGGAGCTGTTTTTT. This chain connects TRBV7-9 to TRBJ2-2; 11 bases line up with TRBD1. The CDR3 runs 16 residues. CDR1 is SEHNR, CDR2 FQNEAQ, per germline (reference sequence). V was pared by 5 bases and J by 7 bases, with 9 bases of the junction left unmatched.

This clone came up once. The chain couples TRBV2 to TRBJ2-7, with D uncertain. This CDR3 is built from 13 residues. Germline V lookup: CDR1 SNHLY, CDR2 FYNNEI. V dropped 5 bases and J dropped 0 bases, with 8 bases sitting between them. This CDR3 reads CASSFANSYEQYF. In DNA, the CDR3 is TGTGCCAGCAGTTTTGCGAACTCCTACGAGCAGTACTTC.

As to this clone: It may be a read error: a sequence one base away is much more abundant. The chain couples TRBV27 to TRBJ1-6; 9 bases are a match to TRBD1. Germline V gives CDR1 MNHEY, CDR2 SMNVEV (reference sequence). V shed 8 bases, J shed 0 bases, and the junction held 2 bases outside the gene matches. The CDR3 has 15 residues. In DNA form, the CDR3 reads TGTGCCAGCGGGACAGGGAGCTCCTATAATTCACCCCTCCACTTT. Encoded protein: CASGTGSSYNSPLHF.

The chain recombines TRBV28 with TRBJ1-2; D call uncertain. Germline V gene data show CDR1 as MDHEN and CDR2 as SYDVKM. CDR3 length: 12 residues. With 10 bases removed from V and 5 bases from J, the gap between germline ends came to 14 bases. The CDR3 protein is CATPGEWYGYTF. The DNA for the CDR3 is TGTGCCACCCCCGGGGAATGGTATGGCTACACCTTC.

This rearrangement joins TRBV20-1 to TRBJ2-2, with TRBD1 as a possible D gene (5 bases). Trimming pared 3 bases from V and 6 bases from J, leaving 11 bases between. The germline V gene encodes CDR1 DFQATT and CDR2 SNEGSKA (reference sequence). The CDR3 is 13 amino acids. The CDR3 region has the DNA TGCAGTGCTAGTGGGCTAGGGGCCGGGGAGCTGTTTTTT. Translating it yields CSASGLGAGELFF.

This clone was recorded a few times. This chain uses TRBV10-3 with TRBJ2-7; 8 bases agree with TRBD1. The CDR3 loop spans 13 amino acids. Per the germline V gene, CDR1 is ENHRY and CDR2 is SYGVKD. The V and J ends lost 3 bases and 3 bases, in that order; junction bases with no gene match: 1. The CDR3 region is CAISDGQGYEQYF. The CDR3 DNA follows: TGTGCCATCAGTGATGGACAGGGCTACGAGCAGTACTTC.

This chain links TRBV2 with TRBJ1-2, with a possible D match to TRBD1 (5 bases). Trimming took 6 bases from V and 1 from J, leaving 12 bases between them. Germline V CDR1 and CDR2: SNHLY, FYNNEI. CDR3 length equals 14 residues. CDR3 amino acids: CASRANRLNYGYTF. CDR3 DNA sequence: TGTGCCAGCAGAGCGAACAGGCTTAACTATGGCTACACCTTC.

The chain uses TRBV2 and TRBJ1-6; 7 positions match TRBD1. CDR3 length: 14 amino acids. Germline-derived CDR1 and CDR2 are SNHLY and FYNNEI. With V trimmed by 4 bases and J by 7 bases, 4 bases remained unmatched. The DNA for the CDR3 is TGTGCCAGCAGTGGGGACAGCGGGAATTCACCCCTCCACTTT. The encoded protein is CASSGDSGNSPLHF. Combining the CDR3 with reference TRBV2 and TRBJ1-6 gives the whole variable domain EPEVTQTPSHQVTQMGQEVILRCVPISNHLYFYWYRQILGQKVEFLVSFYNNEISEKSEIFDDQFSVERPDGSNFTLKIRSTKLEDSAMYFCASSGDSGNSPLHFGNGTRLTVT.

The chain carries TRBV6-6 and TRBJ2-3; 9 bases map to TRBD1. V lost 5 bases, J lost 8 bases, and 29 bases stayed unmatched. CDR3 length: 21 amino acids. CDR1 and CDR2 from the germline V gene are MNHNY and SVGAGI (reference sequence). The CDR3 DNA is TGTGCCAGCAGTCCAGCGCAGCCCCCCCGGGACAGGGCTTTTGTCGGTCTTACGCAGTATTTT. This codes for CASSPAQPPRDRAFVGLTQYF.

The rearrangement uses TRBV12-3 or TRBV12-4 and TRBJ1-2, with 7 nucleotides matching TRBD1. Losses at the gene ends were 8 bases for V and 1 base for J; bases not matched to a gene: 4. There are 13 residues in the CDR3. Here the CDR3 reads CASARQGNYGYTF. The CDR3 DNA follows: TGTGCCAGCGCCCGACAGGGTAACTATGGCTACACCTTC.